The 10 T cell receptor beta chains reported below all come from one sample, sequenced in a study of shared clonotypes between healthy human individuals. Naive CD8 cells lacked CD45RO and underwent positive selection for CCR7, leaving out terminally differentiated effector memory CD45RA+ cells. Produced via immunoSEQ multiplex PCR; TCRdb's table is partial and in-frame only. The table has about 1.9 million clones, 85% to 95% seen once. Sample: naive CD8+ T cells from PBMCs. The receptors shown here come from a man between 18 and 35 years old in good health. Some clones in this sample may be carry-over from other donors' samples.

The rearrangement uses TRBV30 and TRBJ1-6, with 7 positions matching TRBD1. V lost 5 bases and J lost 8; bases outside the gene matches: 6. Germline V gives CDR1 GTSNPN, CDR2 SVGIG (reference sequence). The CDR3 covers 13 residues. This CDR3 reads CAWETGSDSPLHF. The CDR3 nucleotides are TGTGCCTGGGAGACAGGGTCGGATTCACCCCTCCACTTT.

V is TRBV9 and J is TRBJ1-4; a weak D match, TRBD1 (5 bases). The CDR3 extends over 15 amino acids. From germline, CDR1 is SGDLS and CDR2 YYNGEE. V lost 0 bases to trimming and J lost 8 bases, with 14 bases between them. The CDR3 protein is CASSVVGTGGEKLFF. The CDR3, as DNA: TGTGCCAGCAGCGTAGTGGGCACAGGCGGGGAAAAACTGTTTTTT.

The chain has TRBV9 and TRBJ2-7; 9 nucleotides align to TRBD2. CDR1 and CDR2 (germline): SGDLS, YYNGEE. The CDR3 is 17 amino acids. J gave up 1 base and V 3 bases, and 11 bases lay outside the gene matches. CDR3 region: CASSDPRSGGLSYEQYF. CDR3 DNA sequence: TGTGCCAGCAGCGATCCCCGAAGCGGGGGGCTTTCCTACGAGCAGTACTTC.

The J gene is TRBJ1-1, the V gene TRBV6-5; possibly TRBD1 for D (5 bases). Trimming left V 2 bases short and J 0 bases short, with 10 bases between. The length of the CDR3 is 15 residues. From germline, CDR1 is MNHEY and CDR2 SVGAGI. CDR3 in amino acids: CASSYDTGMNTEAFF. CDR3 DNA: TGTGCCAGCAGTTACGATACAGGAATGAACACTGAAGCTTTCTTT.

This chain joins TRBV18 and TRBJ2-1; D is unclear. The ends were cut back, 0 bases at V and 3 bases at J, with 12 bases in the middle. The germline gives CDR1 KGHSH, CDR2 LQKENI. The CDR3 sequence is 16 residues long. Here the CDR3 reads CASSPPRAGNYNEQFF. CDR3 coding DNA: TGTGCCAGCTCACCACCTAGGGCTGGCAACTACAATGAGCAGTTCTTC.

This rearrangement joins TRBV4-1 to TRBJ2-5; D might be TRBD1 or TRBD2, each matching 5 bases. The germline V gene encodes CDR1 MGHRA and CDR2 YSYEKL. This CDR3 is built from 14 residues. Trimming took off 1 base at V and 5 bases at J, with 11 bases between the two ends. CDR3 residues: CASSQGGVRETQYF. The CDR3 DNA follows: TGCGCCAGCAGCCAAGGAGGGGTGAGGGAGACCCAGTACTTC.

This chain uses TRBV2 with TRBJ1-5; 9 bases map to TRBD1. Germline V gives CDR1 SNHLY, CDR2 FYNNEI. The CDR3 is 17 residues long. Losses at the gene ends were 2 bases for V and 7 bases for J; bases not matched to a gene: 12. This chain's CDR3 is CASSEFWTGVGEQPQHF. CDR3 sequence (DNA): TGTGCCAGCAGTGAATTTTGGACAGGGGTAGGGGAACAGCCCCAGCATTTT.

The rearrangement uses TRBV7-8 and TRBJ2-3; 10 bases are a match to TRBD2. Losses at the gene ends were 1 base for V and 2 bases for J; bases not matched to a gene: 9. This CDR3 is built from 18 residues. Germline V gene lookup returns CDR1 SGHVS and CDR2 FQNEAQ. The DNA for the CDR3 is TGTGCCAGCAGCTTAGAAGTCCGACTAGCGGGTTACACAGATACGCAGTATTTT. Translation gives CASSLEVRLAGYTDTQYF.

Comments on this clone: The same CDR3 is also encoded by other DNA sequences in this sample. The CDR3 DNA is TGTGCCAGCAGCGTAGGTCTGGGGCAGTCCTACGAGCAGTACTTC. It translates to CASSVGLGQSYEQYF. J is TRBJ2-7 and V is TRBV9; D may be TRBD1 (5 bases). The CDR3 has 15 amino acids. Germline-derived CDR1 and CDR2 are SGDLS and YYNGEE. V was cut by 0 bases and J by 1 base, with 11 bases left in between.

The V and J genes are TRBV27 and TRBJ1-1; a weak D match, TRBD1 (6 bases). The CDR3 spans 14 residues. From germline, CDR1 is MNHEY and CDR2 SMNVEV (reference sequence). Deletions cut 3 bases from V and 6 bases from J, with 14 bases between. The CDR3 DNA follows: TGTGCCAGCAGTTTCGGGGGCGATTTTTCTGAAGCTTTCTTT. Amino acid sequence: CASSFGGDFSEAFF.